One and the same sample provided the 16 T cell receptor beta chains below, sequenced in a study of metastatic and nonmetastatic thyroid tumors. All patients were untreated before thyroid surgery. From the PCR reads, TCRdb re-called clones with MiXCR. This sample carries about 25,000 clones, under 25% of them seen once, and the ten largest clones take 13%. Sequenced sample: blood. These receptors originate from a male donor with papillary thyroid cancer or a benign thyroid nodule (not recorded which). Some clones in this sample may be carry-over from other donors' samples.

The chain employs TRBV6-1 and TRBJ1-1, with D perhaps TRBD1 (5 bases). V was shortened by 3 bases and J by 1 base, with 6 bases between the two germline ends. CDR3 length equals 13 residues. Per germline, CDR1 MNHNS and CDR2 SASEGT. CDR3 DNA sequence: TGTGCCAGCAGTGACGGACAGAACACTGAAGCTTTCTTT. It is translated as CASSDGQNTEAFF.

The sample holds many counts of this clone. This chain connects TRBV19 to TRBJ1-5; unclear D gene. CDR3 length equals 15 residues. Germline lookup yields CDR1 LNHDA and CDR2 SQIVND (reference sequence). V was trimmed by 4 bases and J by 6 bases, leaving 16 bases between them. The CDR3 is CASSKYLERVQPQHF. CDR3 DNA sequence: TGTGCCAGTAGTAAATACTTGGAGCGGGTTCAGCCCCAGCATTTT.

At least ten counts were recorded for this clone. This may be a read error, as it is one base from a much larger clone. The chain combines TRBV19 with TRBJ1-1; D not certain. Looked up from germline, CDR1 is LNHDA and CDR2 is SQIVND (reference sequence). The CDR3 loop spans 13 amino acids. For the CDR3, the DNA is TGTGCCAGTGGTATTAGCCTGACCACTGAAGCTTTCTTT. Translating it yields CASGISLTTEAFF.

In its sample, this clone was seen many times. V gene TRBV7-9 combines with J gene TRBJ1-6; D unclear. Looked up from germline, CDR1 is SEHNR and CDR2 is FQNEAQ (reference sequence). The length of the CDR3 is 12 residues. V was trimmed by 5 bases and J by 9 bases, leaving 8 bases between them. For the CDR3, the DNA is TGTGCCAGCAGCCGGGGAGGTTCACCCCTCCACTTT. Translated: CASSRGGSPLHF.

This clone appeared a few times. The rearrangement joins TRBV6-1 to TRBJ2-7; D tentatively reads TRBD1 or TRBD2 (5 bases each). In germline, CDR1 is MNHNS, CDR2 SASEGT. The V and J ends lost 4 bases and 3 bases respectively, with 16 bases between them. CDR3 size: 15 residues. In DNA, the CDR3 is TGTGCCAGCAGTGCTCAGATTAGAGGGGACTACGAGCAGTACTTC. Translated, it gives CASSAQIRGDYEQYF.

The table lists this clone with a few counts. The chain uses TRBV27 and TRBJ2-1, with 9 bases aligning to TRBD1. Germline CDR1 reads MNHEY; CDR2 reads SMNVEV (reference sequence). V lost 9 bases and J lost 6; bases outside the gene matches: 6. The CDR3 is made up of 13 amino acids. CDR3 DNA sequence: TGTGCCAGTATAGGACAGGGGCCCAATGAGCAGTTCTTC. As protein: CASIGQGPNEQFF.

In this sample, this clone is medium-sized. The chain carries TRBV28 and TRBJ2-7, with TRBD2 as a possible D gene (6 bases). Germline CDR1 MDHEN, CDR2 SYDVKM. The V and J ends lost 2 bases and 3 bases respectively, with 14 bases between them. This CDR3 has 15 residues. The chain's CDR3 is CASSLREPGDYEQYF. The CDR3 DNA is TGTGCCAGCAGTTTACGAGAACCGGGGGACTACGAGCAGTACTTC.

This clone was seen a handful of times. This chain links TRBV6-1 with TRBJ1-1; D unclear. Deletions cut 7 bases from V and 1 base from J, with 13 bases between. There are 14 residues in the CDR3. Germline values: CDR1 MNHNS, CDR2 SASEGT. CDR3 nucleotide sequence: TGTGCCAGCAAACCCGGACGGGCGAACACTGAAGCTTTCTTT. Residues: CASKPGRANTEAFF.

This clone was recorded many times. V is TRBV9 and J is TRBJ2-3; 8 nucleotides agree with TRBD2. The CDR3 runs 15 residues. With 5 bases clipped from V and 4 bases from J, the junction kept 9 bases outside the gene matches. CDR1 is SGDLS and CDR2 is YYNGEE in the germline V gene. The CDR3 loop is CASRWSGRRADTQYF. The CDR3 DNA sequence: TGTGCCAGCAGGTGGAGCGGGAGAAGGGCAGATACGCAGTATTTT.

This clone was observed at least ten times. The CDR3 DNA reads TGTGCCACGCAACCGGGACAGAACACCGGGGAGCTGTTTTTT. This sequence encodes CATQPGQNTGELFF. The chain has TRBV15 and TRBJ2-2, with a weak D call TRBD1 (6 bases). CDR3 size: 14 residues. Germline V gene data show CDR1 as LNHNV and CDR2 as YYDKDF (reference sequence). Trimming removed 9 bases from V and 1 base from J, with 12 bases in between.

This chain links TRBV4-1 with TRBJ2-5, with 8 bases identical to TRBD1. The DNA end is a closer match to TRBJ2-1, so the J assignment may be wrong. Germline V gene sequence: CDR1 MGHRA, CDR2 YSYEKL. The CDR3 is made up of 16 amino acids. The DNA of the CDR3 is TGCGCCAGCAGCCAAGTTTCGCCAGGGGGCTTAGATGAGCAGTTCTTC. It specifies CASSQVSPGGLDEQFF.

This clone has ten or more counts. The rearrangement uses TRBV2 and TRBJ2-5; 12 bases are shared with TRBD2. The CDR3 loop spans 15 amino acids. Germline CDR1 is SNHLY and CDR2 is FYNNEI. The ends lost 6 bases at V and 3 bases at J; junction bases unmatched: 5. CDR3 DNA: TGTGCCAGCAGACCGACTAGCGGGGGAGAAGAGACCCAGTACTTC. It is translated as CASRPTSGGEETQYF.

This clone has a handful of counts. A read error may account for a junction end that differs from germline. V is TRBV6-5 and J is TRBJ2-6, with D tentatively TRBD1 (5 bases). Germline V CDR1 and CDR2: MNHEY, SVGAGI. The length of the CDR3 is 19 residues. Here the CDR3 DNA reads TGTGCCAGCAGCGGCCAGAGGAAACTCACCCTATTTGGGGCCAACGTCCTGGCTTTC. Its protein product is CASSGQRKLTLFGANVLAF.

Notes on this clone: This may come from a read error, since a much larger clone is one base off. The same CDR3 can be traced to other DNA sequences in this sample. The J gene is TRBJ2-2, the V gene TRBV9; D is uncertain. CDR1 and CDR2 (germline): SGDLS, YYNGEE. CDR3 length: 14 residues. The ends were cut back, 0 bases at V and 2 bases at J, with 5 bases in the middle. The CDR3 DNA reads TGTGCCAGCAGCGTAGTACCTAACACCGGGGAGCTGTTTTTT. It specifies CASSVVPNTGELFF.

This clone was seen repeatedly, ten times or more. The gene calls are TRBV6-1 and TRBJ1-5; D is perhaps TRBD1 (6 bases). Between the trimmed V and J ends, which lost 6 bases and 3 bases, there was a span of 18 bases. In germline, CDR1 is MNHNS, CDR2 SASEGT. The CDR3 spans 16 residues. The DNA for the CDR3 is TGTGCCAGCAGACCCCAGTGGGCAGGGGTCAATCAGCCCCAGCATTTT. It is translated as CASRPQWAGVNQPQHF.

This clone is labeled as medium-sized. This rearrangement joins TRBV4-3 to TRBJ2-6, with D hard to call. V was cut by 0 bases and J by 0 bases, with 6 bases left in between. CDR1 and CDR2 (germline): LGHNA, YSLEER. The CDR3 consists of 16 residues. CDR3 loop: CASSQDVGSGANVLTF. Here the CDR3 DNA reads TGCGCCAGCAGCCAAGATGTGGGCTCTGGGGCCAACGTCCTGACTTTC.